Here is one T cell receptor beta chain with its context. Its antigen is not known. Time point denoted: newly diagnosed, previously untreated cHL patient sample. Investigators turned to newly diagnosed, untreated classical Hodgkin lymphoma PBMCs for comparison. Trimming removed 4 bases from V and 0 bases from J, with 11 bases in between. The germline V gene has CDR1 KGHSH and CDR2 LQKENI. The CDR3 has 15 residues. This sample is drawn from a study of PD-1 blockade in classical Hodgkin lymphoma. Findings and limits, study-wide: It was reported that newly diagnosed patients had less baseline TCR diversity than healthy donors.

TCRdb's table, derived via immunoSEQ multiplex PCR, lists solely in-frame clones and lacks some. The sample holds some 70,000 clones, 85% to 95% seen once. The chain recombines TRBV18 with TRBJ2-3; TRBD1 is a possible D gene (5 bases). The sequencing input was peripheral blood mononuclear cells (PBMCs). The TCR sequence derives from a human donor with classical Hodgkin lymphoma. The CDR3 reads CASSLNRGSTDTQYF. Written as DNA, the CDR3 is TGTGCCAGCTCACTAAATAGGGGAAGCACAGATACGCAGTATTTT.